Below, 9 T cell receptor beta chains from the same sample are listed, as sequenced in a study of T cell responses to AZD1222 COVID-19 vaccine. The method was immunoSEQ multiplex PCR; TCRdb's version includes in-frame clones alone and lacks a portion of them. The repertoire holds approximately 150,000 clones, approximately 90% seen once, with 3% to 4% in the top ten. The material sequenced was peripheral blood, taken on day 0 of MenACWY control vaccination. Every receptor here comes from an adult in good health.

V and J are TRBV29-1 and TRBJ2-7, with D perhaps matching TRBD1 (6 bases). Germline-derived CDR1 and CDR2 are SQVTM and ANQGSEA. The V end was cut by 4 bases, the J end by 6 bases, with 19 bases between. The CDR3 consists of 14 residues. Here the CDR3 reads CSVGISGDPGEQYF. The DNA for the CDR3 is TGCAGCGTTGGGATTTCAGGGGATCCAGGCGAGCAGTACTTC.

V usage is TRBV13 and J usage is TRBJ2-5; 7 bases map to TRBD1. Germline trimming cut 2 bases from V and 2 bases from J; bases unmatched to any gene: 5. Germline V gene lookup returns CDR1 PRHDT and CDR2 FYEKMQ (reference sequence). CDR3 length: 15 residues. The CDR3 nucleotides read TGTGCCAGCAGCTTACAGGGGGTCCGGCAAGAGACCCAGTACTTC. The encoded protein is CASSLQGVRQETQYF.

The count of this clone is one. This chain uses TRBV6-5 with TRBJ1-5, with unresolved D. Per the germline V gene, CDR1 is MNHEY and CDR2 is SVGAGI. The CDR3 sequence is 13 residues long. The germline V and J ends were trimmed by 2 bases and 7 bases, with 9 bases remaining between them. The CDR3 DNA is TGTGCCAGCAGTTACGAATTCGACCAGCCCCAGCATTTT. It is translated as CASSYEFDQPQHF.

This chain uses TRBV27 with TRBJ2-3; D remains ambiguous. V lost 7 bases and J lost 6, with 17 bases in between. Germline V lookup: CDR1 MNHEY, CDR2 SMNVEV (reference sequence). The CDR3 sequence is 14 residues long. CDR3 amino acids: CASNGISLGDTQYF. The CDR3, as DNA: TGTGCCAGCAATGGAATCTCCCTCGGGGATACGCAGTATTTT.

The rearrangement links TRBV6-1 to TRBJ1-2; 9 bases line up with TRBD1. This CDR3 region has 14 residues. Trimming removed 1 base from V and 6 bases from J; junction bases left unmatched: 3. From germline, CDR1 is MNHNS and CDR2 SASEGT. CDR3: CASSEDRGRNGYTF. In DNA form, the CDR3 reads TGTGCCAGCAGTGAAGACAGGGGGCGGAATGGCTACACCTTC.

In DNA, the CDR3 is TGTGCCAGCAGCTTGGCGGCAGGGACTGGAAACACCATATATTTT. This codes for CASSLAAGTGNTIYF. The chain recombines TRBV5-4 with TRBJ1-3; D possibly corresponds to TRBD1 (5 bases). V lost 0 bases and J lost 2, with 9 bases in between. CDR3 length equals 15 residues. Germline CDR1 and CDR2: SGHNT and YYREEE (reference sequence).

The gene calls are TRBV10-3 and TRBJ1-4; D is perhaps TRBD1 (6 bases). V lost 4 bases and J 3 bases, leaving 9 bases between the germline ends. CDR1 and CDR2 from the germline V gene are ENHRY and SYGVKD. There are 14 residues in the CDR3. CDR3 DNA: TGTGCCATCAGTGCGGGGGGCTCTAATGAAAAACTGTTTTTT. The encoded protein is CAISAGGSNEKLFF.

The rearrangement joins TRBV10-3 to TRBJ2-7; 9 positions match TRBD1. CDR3 length: 20 amino acids. Germline CDR1 reads ENHRY; CDR2 reads SYGVKD. Unmatched junction bases numbered 23, after V lost 4 bases and J lost 4 bases. CDR3 sequence (DNA): TGTGCCATCAGTGCGGGCCCGGGACAGGGTAGTTGGGGGGCTCCGTACGAGCAGTACTTC. Its translation is CAISAGPGQGSWGAPYEQYF.

The rearrangement joins TRBV6-5 to TRBJ2-7; TRBD1 is a possible D gene (6 bases). CDR1 is MNHEY, CDR2 SVGAGI, per germline. This CDR3 has 13 residues. Trimming stripped 5 bases from V and 3 bases from J, with 11 bases between. In nucleotides, the CDR3 is TGTGCCAGCAGTCATCGGACAGTCTACGAGCAGTACTTC. Amino acids: CASSHRTVYEQYF.